The rows below give T cell receptor beta chains drawn from one sample of a study of blood T cell repertoires in COVID-19. Some clones are missing from TCRdb's copy, which holds only in-frame ones; the method was immunoSEQ multiplex PCR. The sample shows approximately 150,000 clones, roughly 80% of them seen only once. Sequenced input: peripheral blood. The receptors originated from a woman of 80 years or more with acute or convalescent COVID-19. The CDR3 runs from the conserved cysteine through the conserved F or W. The order of the fields is V gene, D gene, CDR3 protein. The D gene is left open where the match is weak.

TRBV10-2 . CASSDPPGAGDAFF
TRBV25-1 TRBD2 CASSGTSRYNEQFF
TRBV7-9 . CASSLGYGGRGIGTEAFF
TRBV30 . CAWSQIQGYEQYF
TRBV10-3 TRBD2 CAISPGLAGLQETQYF
TRBV6-6 . CASSYLGTSSTDTQYF
TRBV11-3 . CASSLGRGDNSPLHF
TRBV7-5 . CVRSFGHFTEAFF
TRBV29-1 . CSVQTGYNSPLHF
TRBV25-1 . CASRTITRRGPGNTIYF
TRBV18 . CASSPGGTGEQYF